The 17 T cell receptor beta chains listed next were all sequenced from one sample in a study of OX40 agonist ivuxolimab in advanced cancers. The library was generated by the immunoSEQ multiplex PCR assay. TCRdb holds this immuneACCESS table with in-frame rearrangements only. Some clones are missing; in checked studies, unresolved V genes explain under half, and the rest has no known cause. The sample yields 81,000 or so clones; 88% were counted once. Jointly, the top ten make up less than 0.6% of the sample. The specimen was CD4+ or CD8+ T cells sorted from blood, collected in a trial of the OX40 agonist ivuxolimab. These TCRs come from an adult with an advanced solid tumor such as melanoma, head and neck, liver or kidney cancer.

The chain combines TRBV5-1 with TRBJ2-5; D is possibly TRBD2 (6 bases). CDR1 and CDR2 (germline): SGHRS, YFSETQ. The CDR3 runs 15 residues. V was trimmed by 5 bases and J by 3 bases, leaving 17 bases between them. The DNA for the CDR3 is TGCGCCAGCAGGAAGACTAGTGGGGGTAAAGAGACCCAGTACTTC. The encoded protein is CASRKTSGGKETQYF.

The chain couples TRBV19 to TRBJ2-3; 13 positions match TRBD2. Germline trimming cut 7 bases from V and 1 base from J; bases unmatched to any gene: 5. CDR1 is LNHDA and CDR2 is SQIVND in the germline V gene (reference sequence). The CDR3 runs 16 residues. The CDR3 nucleotides are TGTGCCAGTAAGGGGACTAGCGGGGTGGGCACAGATACGCAGTATTTT. Amino acid sequence: CASKGTSGVGTDTQYF.

The V gene is TRBV27, the J gene TRBJ1-1; 7 nucleotides agree with TRBD1. Germline-derived CDR1 and CDR2 are MNHEY and SMNVEV (reference sequence). V was pared by 3 bases and J by 4 bases, with 2 bases of the junction left unmatched. This CDR3 is 13 amino acids long. The CDR3 DNA is TGTGCCAGCAGTTTCACAGGGGCCACTGAAGCTTTCTTT. It yields the protein CASSFTGATEAFF.

The V call is TRBV4-1, the J call TRBJ1-1; TRBD1 is a possible D gene (6 bases). V dropped 2 bases and J dropped 2 bases, with 12 bases sitting between them. This CDR3 is 15 amino acids long. Germline CDR1 and CDR2: MGHRA and YSYEKL. CDR3 DNA: TGCGCCAGCAGCCAAAACAGGGCCCCCAACACTGAAGCTTTCTTT. Its translation: CASSQNRAPNTEAFF.

Here the CDR3 DNA reads TGTGCCAGCAGTCCAGAGACACCGGTCCCGTACTTC. Its translation: CASSPETPVPYF. This chain links TRBV28 with TRBJ2-7; D uncertain. Per germline, CDR1 MDHEN and CDR2 SYDVKM. CDR3 length: 12 amino acids. The germline V and J ends were trimmed by 5 bases and 12 bases, with 17 bases remaining between them.

The CDR3 sequence: CASSPGARNQPQHF. The CDR3 DNA reads as TGTGCCAGCAGCCCGGGGGCGCGCAATCAGCCCCAGCATTTT. The J gene is TRBJ1-5, the V gene TRBV5-6; possible D gene TRBD1, 6 bases. The germline CDR1 and CDR2 sequences are SGHDT and YYEEEE. CDR3 length: 14 residues. V dropped 4 bases and J dropped 2 bases, with 10 bases sitting between them.

The chain uses TRBV11-3 and TRBJ2-7, with 9 nucleotides matching TRBD1. CDR3 length: 15 residues. Germline V gene sequence: CDR1 SGHNT, CDR2 YENEEA. V was clipped by 1 base and J by 5 bases; unmatched bases: 6. The chain's CDR3 is CASSLGLGQGDEQYF. DNA for the CDR3: TGTGCCAGCAGCTTAGGCCTGGGACAGGGAGACGAGCAGTACTTC.

The chain recombines TRBV19 with TRBJ1-1, with 7 bases identical to TRBD1. Germline V gene sequence: CDR1 LNHDA, CDR2 SQIVND (reference sequence). This CDR3 region has 16 residues. V was clipped by 5 bases and J by 4 bases; unmatched bases: 13. The CDR3 sequence: CASSARQGGVGTEAFF. DNA for the CDR3: TGTGCCAGTAGTGCTCGACAGGGAGGCGTGGGCACTGAAGCTTTCTTT.

The chain's CDR3 is CASSSQGVISPLHF. DNA for the CDR3: TGTGCCAGTAGTTCCCAGGGGGTAATCTCACCCCTCCACTTT. This chain uses TRBV19 with TRBJ1-6; 7 bases are a match to TRBD1. This CDR3 is built from 14 residues. V gave up 5 bases and J gave up 10 bases; unmatched junction bases: 8. Germline CDR1 is LNHDA and CDR2 is SQIVND (reference sequence).

V gene TRBV2 combines with J gene TRBJ2-7, with 8 bases aligning to TRBD2. V dropped 7 bases and J dropped 4; count of bases not matched to a gene: 6. The CDR3 sequence is 13 residues long. CDR1 and CDR2 (germline): SNHLY, FYNNEI. The CDR3 nucleotides read TGTGCCAGCACTCGGACTAGCAGGTACGAGCAGTACTTC. Translated, it gives CASTRTSRYEQYF.

The chain is built from TRBV7-8 and TRBJ2-3, with 8 bases that match TRBD1. This CDR3 is 15 amino acids long. The V gene's germline CDR1 is SGHVS and CDR2 FQNEAQ. V gave up 5 bases and J gave up 1 base; unmatched junction bases: 5. The DNA for the CDR3 is TGTGCCAGCAGCCCGGACAGGGTCGGCACAGATACGCAGTATTTT. It is translated as CASSPDRVGTDTQYF.

The rearrangement joins TRBV6-5 to TRBJ1-5; possibly TRBD1 for D (6 bases). Trimming removed 8 bases from V and 0 bases from J, with 11 bases in between. In germline, CDR1 is MNHEY, CDR2 SVGAGI. The CDR3 runs to 14 residues. The CDR3 DNA sequence: TGTGCCAGCCGGGACATTTATAGCAATCAGCCCCAGCATTTT. Amino acid sequence: CASRDIYSNQPQHF.

The chain recombines TRBV7-3 with TRBJ2-2; 11 bases fit TRBD1. V shed 5 bases and J 4 bases; nucleotides not matched to a gene: 6. Germline CDR1 SGHTA, CDR2 FQGTGA. The CDR3 has 16 amino acids. DNA for the CDR3: TGTGCCAGCAGCGTCACCGGGACAGGGGGCACCGGGGAGCTGTTTTTT. It is translated as CASSVTGTGGTGELFF.

This clone has a single count. V usage is TRBV29-1 and J usage is TRBJ2-5; D remains ambiguous. Germline CDR1 reads SQVTM; CDR2 reads ANQGSEA. The length of the CDR3 is 14 residues. Deletions cut 5 bases from V and 0 bases from J, with 13 bases between. CDR3 in DNA: TGCAGCGTTCCGACGGGTCTTGACCAAGAGACCCAGTACTTC. Translated: CSVPTGLDQETQYF.

This chain joins TRBV18 and TRBJ1-2, with TRBD1 matching 9 bases. CDR1 is KGHSH and CDR2 is LQKENI in the germline V gene. The J segment lost 7 bases and the V segment lost 3 bases, leaving 9 bases of the junction unmatched. This CDR3 spans 15 amino acids. DNA for the CDR3: TGTGCCAGCTCACCGGCGGGACAGGGCGGCGGTGGCTACACCTTC. Translating gives CASSPAGQGGGGYTF.

The V and J genes are TRBV5-5 and TRBJ2-2; TRBD1 agrees at 7 bases. CDR1 is SGHKS, CDR2 YYEKEE, per germline (reference sequence). The junction had 11 bases not matched to a gene; V was cut back by 4 bases and J by 5 bases. The CDR3 covers 16 residues. The CDR3 protein is CASSLEGGQYTGELFF. CDR3 DNA sequence: TGTGCCAGCAGCCTCGAAGGGGGACAGTATACCGGGGAGCTGTTTTTT.

CDR3 residues: CASSGEGASTDTQYF. The CDR3 region has the DNA TGTGCCAGCAGTGGTGAGGGGGCCTCAACAGATACGCAGTATTTT. The rearrangement uses TRBV6-4 and TRBJ2-3, with 7 bases matching TRBD1. Germline V CDR1 and CDR2: MRHNA, SNTAGT. This CDR3 is 15 amino acids long. The J segment lost 3 bases and the V segment lost 4 bases, leaving 7 bases of the junction unmatched.